This T cell receptor beta chain was sequenced in a study of shared clonotypes between healthy human individuals. The data were produced by immunoSEQ multiplex PCR, yet TCRdb's version contains in-frame clones alone and is incomplete. The sample carries a few million clones, more than 90% recorded once. Input material: naive CD4+ T cells sorted from blood. Subset in this sample: CD45RA+ positively selected. The clonotype comes from a man in his late teens or twenties in good health.

The CDR3 bases are TGCGCCAGCAGCCAAGAGGGTAGGGGGGACTACGAGCAGTACTTC. Translating it yields CASSQEGRGDYEQYF. The chain uses TRBV4-3 and TRBJ2-7; D is perhaps TRBD1 or TRBD2 (6 bases each). CDR3 length: 15 residues. Germline assignment: CDR1 LGHNA and CDR2 YSLEER. V was cut by 0 bases and J by 3 bases, with 12 bases left in between.